The 8 T cell receptor beta chains presented below share a single source sample, sequenced in a study of blood T cell repertoires in COVID-19. Assay used: immunoSEQ multiplex PCR; TCRdb lists only in-frame clones, some missing. There are approximately 76,000 clones in the sample; about 80% occur only once, and about 40% lies in the top ten. Input material: peripheral blood. The receptors shown here come from a woman in her seventies with acute or convalescent COVID-19.

CDR3 coding DNA: TGTGCCAGCAGCCATGGCCGGGGGTCCCACGAGCAGTACTTC. It translates to CASSHGRGSHEQYF. The genes are TRBV3-1 (or the pseudogene TRBV3-2) and TRBJ2-7; tentatively, D is TRBD2 (6 bases). Trimming left V 3 bases short and J 5 bases short, with 14 bases between. Germline lookup yields CDR1 LGHDT and CDR2 YNNKEL (reference sequence). This CDR3 is 14 amino acids long.

The V and J genes are TRBV6-5 and TRBJ2-3, with 11 bases matching TRBD1. V lost 2 bases to trimming and J lost 7 bases; unmatched junction nucleotides: 2. This CDR3 contains 14 residues. CDR1 is MNHEY and CDR2 is SVGAGI in the germline V gene. The DNA of the CDR3 is TGTGCCAGCAGTTACGGGACAGGGGGGTATACGCAGTATTTT. It yields the protein CASSYGTGGYTQYF.

This clone was seen a handful of times. The V call is TRBV6-5, the J call TRBJ2-7; D is perhaps TRBD1 (6 bases). The CDR3 loop spans 14 amino acids. V was clipped by 5 bases and J by 3 bases, with 14 bases between them. The germline CDR1 and CDR2 sequences are MNHEY and SVGAGI. CDR3 sequence: CASSPGTLVYEQYF. CDR3 nucleotide sequence: TGTGCCAGCAGTCCCGGGACATTAGTCTACGAGCAGTACTTC.

To note about this clone: Other DNA sequences from this sample encode an identical CDR3 as well. The CDR3 DNA is TGTGCCAGCAGCTTATCAGGGGAGACCCAGTACTTC. This codes for CASSLSGETQYF. This chain connects TRBV7-3 to TRBJ2-5; D might be TRBD1 (5 bases). The CDR3 is 12 residues long. With 2 bases removed from V and 5 bases from J, the gap between germline ends came to 6 bases. Germline loops: CDR1 SGHTA, CDR2 FQGTGA.

The chain combines TRBV6-5 with TRBJ2-2; the D is unclear. Germline V lookup: CDR1 MNHEY, CDR2 SVGAGI. Trimming removed 2 bases at V and 5 bases at J, with 15 bases between. CDR3 length equals 16 residues. CDR3 nucleotide sequence: TGTGCCAGCAGTTACGATGTAGGCAGGTCGACCGGGGAGCTGTTTTTT. It yields the protein CASSYDVGRSTGELFF.

The chain links TRBV19 to TRBJ1-6; 7 positions agree with TRBD1. There are 17 residues in the CDR3. Trimming at V came to 6 bases and at J to 7 bases, leaving 15 bases not matched to a gene. The germline V gene has CDR1 LNHDA and CDR2 SQIVND (reference sequence). The CDR3 DNA is TGTGCCAGTAGGGGGTACGGGACAGAGCGCGTCAATTCACCCCTCCACTTT. It codes for CASRGYGTERVNSPLHF.

The chain couples TRBV27 to TRBJ1-6; possible D gene TRBD1, 5 bases. The length of the CDR3 is 14 residues. Trimming shortened V by 3 bases and J by 8 bases, and 11 bases separated the two germline ends. The germline gives CDR1 MNHEY, CDR2 SMNVEV (reference sequence). The CDR3 nucleotides read TGTGCCAGCAGTTTGGGCCCGGGGGATTCACCCCTCCACTTT. Translated, it gives CASSLGPGDSPLHF.

This chain links TRBV10-2 with TRBJ1-6, with TRBD1 matching 7 bases. V lost 6 bases, J lost 7 bases, and 3 bases stayed unmatched. CDR1 WSHSY and CDR2 SAAADI come from the germline V gene. The CDR3 contains 13 residues. The CDR3 region is CASSEDRNSPLHF. DNA for the CDR3: TGCGCCAGCAGCGAGGACAGGAATTCACCCCTCCACTTT.